This T cell receptor (beta chain) was identified in a study of T cells in Graves' hyperthyroidism and ophthalmopathy. Points from the study as a whole: Blood held most thyroid clonotypes expanded above 0.001 frequency. Ophthalmopathy cases were set apart from stable hyperthyroidism by a 13 V-J model.

CDR1 is SEHNR and CDR2 is FQNEAQ in the germline V gene (reference sequence). This CDR3 region has 11 residues. This clonotype has at least ten counts. Its antigen is not known. A junction boundary mismatches the germline segment, possibly from a read error. TCR beta CDR3 regions were amplified from RNA. In the first-round RT-PCR of the TCR CDR3, the HTBI primer set was used. TCRdb re-derived calls from the multiplex PCR reads in MiXCR, one entry per CDR3 protein. Counted here are 450,000 to 700,000 distinct CDR3 sequences, about 45% occurring once; the ten biggest clones make up around a fifth. This sequence originates from an adult woman with Graves' disease, either hyperthyroidism or ophthalmopathy (not recorded which). The specimen sequenced was peripheral blood or thyroid tissue (not recorded which). The rearrangement joins TRBV7-9 to TRBJ1-1; D not certain. The CDR3 here is CASSTDVKVVF. CDR3 DNA sequence: TGTGCCAGCAGCACCGATGTCAAGGTCGTCTTT.